A single sample is the source of the 20 T cell receptor beta chains below, sequenced in a study of blood T cell repertoires in COVID-19. Sequenced by immunoSEQ multiplex PCR; TCRdb stores in-frame clones only, minus some. The table includes 67,000 or so clones, approximately 80% detected once. The specimen was peripheral blood. The receptor source for this set is a woman aged 65 to 85 with acute or convalescent COVID-19.

The CDR3 DNA reads TGTGCCAGCAGCCGACAGCTCATGAACACTGAAGCTTTCTTT. Residues: CASSRQLMNTEAFF. This chain links TRBV5-4 with TRBJ1-1; possible D gene TRBD1, 5 bases. Germline loops: CDR1 SGHNT, CDR2 YYREEE (reference sequence). V was cut by 4 bases and J by 0 bases, with 10 bases left in between. The CDR3 extends over 14 amino acids.

The chain recombines TRBV11-3 with TRBJ2-3; 9 nucleotides line up with TRBD1. The CDR3 is 15 residues long. V shed 5 bases, J shed 5 bases, and the junction held 8 bases outside the gene matches. Per the germline V gene, CDR1 is SGHNT and CDR2 is YENEEA. The DNA of the CDR3 is TGTGCCAGCAGCGCAGGACAGGGGCTGGGAGATACGCAGTATTTT. This translates into CASSAGQGLGDTQYF. Full variable domain (outside the CDR3, taken from reference TRBV11-3 and TRBJ2-3): EAGVVQSPRYKIIEKKQPVAFWCNPISGHNTLYWYLQNLGQGPELLIRYENEEAVDDSQLPKDRFSAERLKGVDSTLKIQPAELGDSAVYLCASSAGQGLGDTQYFGPGTRLTVL.

J is TRBJ2-5 and V is TRBV7-6; 11 positions agree with TRBD2. Germline trimming cut 2 bases from V and 5 bases from J; bases unmatched to any gene: 10. There are 17 residues in the CDR3. Germline V lookup: CDR1 SGHVS, CDR2 FNYEAQ. CDR3 coding DNA: TGTGCCAGCAGCTTACCCACTAGCGGGGGCCTTAGCGAGACCCAGTACTTC. It is translated as CASSLPTSGGLSETQYF.

The chain carries TRBV5-1 and TRBJ1-1, with 8 positions matching TRBD1. Trimming at V came to 0 bases and at J to 5 bases, leaving 3 bases not matched to a gene. The germline CDR1 and CDR2 sequences are SGHRS and YFSETQ. The CDR3 consists of 14 residues. CDR3 sequence reads: CASSLGQGATEAFF. CDR3 in DNA: TGCGCCAGCAGCTTGGGGCAGGGGGCAACTGAAGCTTTCTTT.

The V and J genes are TRBV10-3 and TRBJ2-5, with D unresolved. Trimming took off 10 bases at V and 2 bases at J, with 8 bases between the two ends. Germline assignment: CDR1 ENHRY and CDR2 SYGVKD. The CDR3 runs to 11 residues. The CDR3 is CATKNQETQYF. In DNA form, the CDR3 reads TGTGCCACCAAAAATCAAGAGACCCAGTACTTC.

The gene calls are TRBV11-2 and TRBJ1-6, with 9 nucleotides matching TRBD1. V was clipped by 1 base and J by 9 bases; unmatched bases: 4. CDR1 is SGHAT, CDR2 FQNNGV, per germline. This CDR3 region has 15 residues. The CDR3 region has the DNA TGTGCCAGCAGCTTAGCGGGACAGGGTAGTTCACCCCTCCACTTT. Its translation is CASSLAGQGSSPLHF.

This clone was recorded once. The rearrangement links TRBV29-1 to TRBJ1-1, with 9 bases that match TRBD1. CDR1 SQVTM and CDR2 ANQGSEA come from the germline V gene. This CDR3 is 12 amino acids long. Trimming at V came to 6 bases and at J to 3 bases, leaving 2 bases not matched to a gene. The CDR3 region is CSVRTGDTEAFF. CDR3 nucleotide sequence: TGCAGCGTGCGGACAGGGGACACTGAAGCTTTCTTT. The full variable domain, completed using reference TRBV29-1 and TRBJ1-1, is SAVISQKPSRDICQRGTSLTIQCQVDSQVTMMFWYRQQPGQSLTLIATANQGSEATYESGFVIDKFPISRPNLTFSTLTVSNMSPEDSSIYLCSVRTGDTEAFFGQGTRLTVV.

The rearrangement joins TRBV3-1 (or the pseudogene TRBV3-2) to TRBJ2-5, with 10 bases lining up with TRBD1. Germline-derived CDR1 and CDR2 are LGHDT and YNNKEL (reference sequence). The CDR3 is 14 amino acids. V lost 3 bases to trimming and J lost 5 bases; unmatched junction nucleotides: 3. CDR3 in amino acids: CASSHRTGGETQYF. CDR3 in DNA: TGTGCCAGCAGCCACCGGACAGGGGGTGAGACCCAGTACTTC.

This clone was found once. The chain links TRBV9 to TRBJ2-3; 8 bases line up with TRBD1. CDR3 length: 16 residues. Germline loops: CDR1 SGDLS, CDR2 YYNGEE. The trim removed 0 bases at V and 4 bases at J, leaving 7 bases unmatched. The CDR3: CASSVGDGQGPDTQYF. The CDR3 DNA sequence: TGTGCCAGCAGCGTAGGGGACGGACAGGGCCCAGATACGCAGTATTTT.

The chain couples TRBV27 to TRBJ1-5; possible D gene TRBD1, 5 bases. Trimming took off 5 bases at V and 4 bases at J, with 18 bases between the two ends. Germline CDR1 MNHEY, CDR2 SMNVEV (reference sequence). The CDR3 is 16 amino acids. The CDR3 protein is CASSSGDSLRNQPQHF. In DNA form, the CDR3 reads TGTGCCAGCAGTAGCGGGGACTCACTTAGGAATCAGCCCCAGCATTTT.

The chain combines TRBV7-9 with TRBJ1-1; TRBD1 aligns across 7 bases. The J segment lost 1 base and the V segment lost 10 bases, leaving 9 bases of the junction unmatched. CDR3 length equals 14 residues. Germline V gene lookup returns CDR1 SEHNR and CDR2 FQNEAQ (reference sequence). For the CDR3, the DNA is TGTGCCACCGGACAGGTTCCCGGGAACACTGAAGCTTTCTTT. Protein product: CATGQVPGNTEAFF.

The chain joins TRBV19 to TRBJ2-7; no firm D call. Deletions cut 3 bases from V and 1 base from J, with 13 bases between. Looked up from germline, CDR1 is LNHDA and CDR2 is SQIVND (reference sequence). The CDR3 loop spans 15 amino acids. CDR3 sequence: CASSMQASPSYEQYF. The DNA of the CDR3 is TGTGCCAGTAGTATGCAGGCCAGCCCATCCTACGAGCAGTACTTC.

In this sample, this clone turned up a few times. The chain combines TRBV5-1 with TRBJ1-4; no firm D call. The germline CDR1 and CDR2 sequences are SGHRS and YFSETQ. There are 14 residues in the CDR3. The V end was cut by 2 bases, the J end by 4 bases, with 9 bases between. CDR3 sequence: CASSFQAINEKLFF. The CDR3 DNA follows: TGCGCCAGCAGCTTCCAGGCGATTAATGAAAAACTGTTTTTT. Full variable domain (rest looked up from reference TRBV5-1 and TRBJ1-4): KAGVTQTPRYLIKTRGQQVTLSCSPISGHRSVSWYQQTPGQGLQFLFEYFSETQRNKGNFPGRFSGRQFSNSRSEMNVSTLELGDSALYLCASSFQAINEKLFFGSGTQLSVL.

This clone was observed once. V is TRBV23-1 and J is TRBJ1-5; D is uncertain. Being an ORF, TRBV23-1 has a function that is uncertain. Trimming removed 7 bases from V and 8 bases from J, with 27 bases in between. The CDR3 runs 17 residues. CDR3 nucleotides: TGCGCCAGCACCGCTCCGGCTTACAGAGATGGTGTCGAGCCCCAGCATTTT. As protein: CASTAPAYRDGVEPQHF.

The chain joins TRBV4-3 to TRBJ1-1; TRBD1 matches at 7 bases. Germline V gene lookup returns CDR1 LGHNA and CDR2 YSLEER. The V and J ends lost 1 base and 5 bases, in that order; junction bases with no gene match: 7. The CDR3 covers 15 residues. CDR3 in DNA: TGCGCCAGCAGCCAAGCGACAGGGTATGAGACTGAAGCTTTCTTT. This encodes CASSQATGYETEAFF.

The chain couples TRBV7-8 to TRBJ2-5; D remains unclear. This CDR3 is built from 14 residues. The germline V gene has CDR1 SGHVS and CDR2 FQNEAQ. V was clipped by 2 bases and J by 2 bases, with 9 bases between them. The CDR3 loop is CASSLLEQQETQYF. Written as DNA, the CDR3 is TGTGCCAGCAGCTTACTTGAACAGCAAGAGACCCAGTACTTC.

The rearrangement joins TRBV7-2 to TRBJ2-3; 8 nucleotides line up with TRBD2. The germline V gene has CDR1 SGHTA and CDR2 FQGNSA. The junction had 10 bases not matched to a gene; V was cut back by 2 bases and J by 6 bases. The CDR3 consists of 16 residues. The CDR3 nucleotides read TGTGCCAGCAGCTTATTAGCGGGGCCTTCCGGTGATACGCAGTATTTT. This gives the protein CASSLLAGPSGDTQYF.

This clone appeared a single time. The rearrangement links TRBV29-1 to TRBJ2-2, with a tentative D call TRBD1 (6 bases). CDR1 is SQVTM, CDR2 ANQGSEA, per germline. The germline V and J ends were trimmed by 7 bases and 3 bases, with 15 bases remaining between them. CDR3 length: 14 residues. The CDR3 coding sequence is TGCAGCGCCCGACAGGTCGAGGACACCGGGGAGCTGTTTTTT. Translation: CSARQVEDTGELFF.

The chain combines TRBV11-3 with TRBJ2-2; possible D gene TRBD2, 5 bases. Per the germline V gene, CDR1 is SGHNT and CDR2 is YENEEA. The CDR3 extends over 13 amino acids. The germline V and J ends were trimmed by 5 bases and 7 bases, with 11 bases remaining between them. This CDR3 is CASSPTRDGELFF. The DNA of the CDR3 is TGTGCCAGCAGCCCCACCCGGGACGGGGAGCTGTTTTTT.

The rearrangement uses TRBV29-1 and TRBJ2-3; 7 nucleotides line up with TRBD2. The germline V gene has CDR1 SQVTM and CDR2 ANQGSEA. Germline trimming cut 4 bases from V and 5 bases from J; bases unmatched to any gene: 6. The CDR3 sequence is 13 residues long. CDR3 DNA sequence: TGCAGCGTTGGCGGGAGAGTAGGAGATACGCAGTATTTT. Translated: CSVGGRVGDTQYF.